This TCR beta chain was profiled in a study of blood T cell repertoires in COVID-19. The overall study: Whether acute or convalescent, the COVID-19 samples came from the United States, Italy and Spain. The cDNA or gDNA used as material had been derived from T cells, B-cell-depleted T cells, or PBMCs.

Profiling relied on immunoSEQ multiplex PCR, and the TCRdb table lists in-frame clones only, not all of them. Seen here are about 160,000 clones, about four fifths observed once, and the top ten hold 10% to 15%. V was pared by 4 bases and J by 6 bases, with 19 bases between. The CDR3 contains 16 residues. Germline CDR1 reads SGDLS; CDR2 reads YYNGEE. The sequence was collected from a man between 65 and 80 years old who had recovered from COVID-19. The chain uses TRBV9 and TRBJ2-2; D perhaps matches TRBD2 (6 bases). Sequences were obtained from peripheral blood. The CDR3 spells CASSMLGGIDPGELFF. CDR3 DNA: TGTGCCAGCAGCATGTTGGGAGGTATCGACCCCGGGGAGCTGTTTTTT.